One T cell receptor beta chain is described in this entry. Antigen unknown. An end of the junction does not agree with germline; a read error may underlie this. These data originate in a study of cytomegalovirus exposure and HLA in healthy donors. Background on the study: One earlier analysis, a look at 180 million or so T cells, found around 110 million unique TCR beta sequences.

The germline gives CDR1 WNHNN, CDR2 SYGVQD (reference sequence). This CDR3 spans 13 amino acids. A multiplex PCR was run with 60 Vbeta primers and 13 Jbeta primers. TCRdb keeps only in-frame clones here, not all; method: immunoSEQ multiplex PCR. The sample comprises under 200,000 clones, 68% of which are singletons, and less than 1.5% rests with the top ten. Whole-study results and caveats: Fewer than 200 TCR beta chains were listed as cytomegalovirus-associated. In a later analysis, productive TCRs from donors in an Asian-associated ancestry cluster reportedly carried fewer N-insertions than the cohort mean. Further analysis was carried out later, and it showed several of the most significant clusters appearing linked to common viral pathogens.

The clonotype was recovered from a middle-aged man in good health and CMV-seronegative. V and J are TRBV10-1 and TRBJ2-1; no clear D. Material: PBMCs. CDR3 in DNA: TGCGCCAGCAGTGAGAACTATTACACTGAGCAGTTCTTC. It yields the protein CASSENYYTEQFF.